The present T cell receptor (beta chain) was sequenced within a study of cytomegalovirus exposure and HLA in healthy donors. Study-wide points: Within the data, a cluster of highly shared sequence variants was likely a sequencing artifact. A few V segments could not be told apart, such as TRBV6-2 and TRBV6-3, and were left out.

The PCR used 60 Vbeta and 13 Jbeta primers. Data came from immunoSEQ multiplex PCR; TCRdb stores just in-frame clones and leaves some out. The sample consists of about 120,000 clones, around four fifths of them appearing once. Of note for this clone: Its antigen is not known.

The length of the CDR3 is 13 residues. Trimming removed 2 bases at V and 5 bases at J, with 9 bases between. CDR1 and CDR2 from the germline V gene are MGHDK and SYGVNS. The V gene is TRBV25-1, the J gene TRBJ2-5; possibly TRBD1 for D (5 bases). The origin of this receptor is a male donor in good health and CMV-seropositive. The sample taken for sequencing was PBMCs. CDR3 sequence reads: CASSEQGRETQYF. CDR3 coding DNA: TGTGCCAGCAGTGAACAGGGCCGGGAGACCCAGTACTTC.